This TCR beta chain originates from a study of response to subunit inactivated influenza vaccine. There are a few counts of this clonotype. This CDR3 comprises 17 residues. V lost 0 bases to trimming and J lost 3 bases, with 19 bases between them. CDR1 and CDR2 (germline): SGDLS, YYNGEE. TCRdb reprocessed the RT-PCR reads with MiXCR, giving one entry per CDR3 protein. The data hold more than 600,000 distinct CDR3 sequences, with roughly 20% observed a single time. This material consisted of PBMCs from blood, taken about 5 days after vaccination. This receptor was identified in a man aged 45 to 65 who received an inactivated influenza vaccine. The genes are TRBV9 and TRBJ2-7; D may match TRBD1 or TRBD2 (5 bases each). CDR3 amino acids: CASSVGGSIGAVYEQYF. As DNA, the CDR3 is TGTGCCAGCAGCGTAGGGGGTTCGATCGGGGCCGTCTACGAGCAGTACTTC.